This T cell receptor (beta chain) was profiled in a study of regulatory T cells in long-lasting Graves disease. Construction of the TCR beta libraries employed iRepertoire HTBI primers in conjunction with Arm-PCR of CDR3 regions. Via MiXCR, TCRdb re-called the multiplex PCR reads, giving one row per CDR3 protein. This table holds a few hundred thousand distinct CDR3 sequences, 20% found once. Sample time point: newly diagnosed GD, antithyroid drugs for less than 3 months. Following extraction of RNA from PBMCs, that RNA was used to make the TCR library. Criteria from the American Thyroid Association guidelines were applied to diagnose Graves' disease. The authors drew 8.5 to 9.5 milliliters of peripheral blood into EDTA tubes. Notes on this clonotype: One junction end does not reproduce the germline sequence, and a read error may be involved.

Germline CDR1 is SGHRS and CDR2 is YFSETQ. This CDR3 is 16 amino acids long. The chain joins TRBV5-1 to TRBJ1-6, with TRBD1 matching 8 bases. The specimen comprised peripheral blood mononuclear cells (PBMCs), sampled at new diagnosis, from a patient treated with antithyroid drugs. The TCR originated in a female donor with Graves disease. The CDR3 here is CASSLAGQAGGSPLHF. For the CDR3, the DNA is TGTGCCAGCAGCTTGGCGGGACAGGCAGGGGGATCACCCCTCCACTTT.